Sequencing of this TCR beta chain was carried out in a study of T cell changes during pregnancy in multiple sclerosis. The germline CDR1 and CDR2 sequences are SEHNR and FQNEAQ (reference sequence). The germline V and J ends were trimmed by 4 bases and 3 bases, with 18 bases remaining between them. The CDR3 extends over 17 amino acids. This table comes from immunoSEQ multiplex PCR, and its TCRdb copy is limited to in-frame clones, with some not included. This sample has some 60,000 clones, with 75% to 90% found just once. The receptor was derived from a female donor with multiple sclerosis, enrolled in a pregnancy study. The V call is TRBV7-9, the J call TRBJ2-2, with TRBD2 as a possible D gene (6 bases). The specimen comprised CD4+ T cells from peripheral blood mononuclear cells, sampled in the third trimester of pregnancy. Here the CDR3 DNA reads TGTGCCAGCAGCTGGCGCCCCCGGGGCGGGGACACCGGGGAGCTGTTTTTT. Protein: CASSWRPRGGDTGELFF. Full variable domain (outside the CDR3, taken from reference TRBV7-9 and TRBJ2-2): DTGVSQNPRHKITKRGQNVTFRCDPISEHNRLYWYRQTLGQGPEFLTYFQNEAQLEKSRLLSDRFSAERPKGSFSTLEIQRTEQGDSAMYLCASSWRPRGGDTGELFFGEGSRLTVL.